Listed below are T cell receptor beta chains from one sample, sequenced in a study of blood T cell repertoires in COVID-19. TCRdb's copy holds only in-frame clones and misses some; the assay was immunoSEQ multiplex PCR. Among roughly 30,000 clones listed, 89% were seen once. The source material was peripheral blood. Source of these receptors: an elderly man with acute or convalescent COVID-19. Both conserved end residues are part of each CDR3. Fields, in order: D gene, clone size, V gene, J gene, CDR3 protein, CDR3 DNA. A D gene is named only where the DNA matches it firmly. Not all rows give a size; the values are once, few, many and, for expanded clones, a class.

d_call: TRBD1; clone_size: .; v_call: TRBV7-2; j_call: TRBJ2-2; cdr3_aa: CASSLDRRRGELFF; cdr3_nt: TGTGCCAGCAGCTTGGACAGGCGCAGGGGGGAGCTGTTTTTT
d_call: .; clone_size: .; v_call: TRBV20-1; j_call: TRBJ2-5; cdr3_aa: CSASIGQGGETQYF; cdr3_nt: TGCAGTGCTAGTATAGGGCAGGGCGGAGAGACCCAGTACTTC
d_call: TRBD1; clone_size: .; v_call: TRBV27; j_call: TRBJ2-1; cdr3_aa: CASSLYRGNEQFF; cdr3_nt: TGTGCCAGCAGTTTATACAGGGGGAATGAGCAGTTCTTC
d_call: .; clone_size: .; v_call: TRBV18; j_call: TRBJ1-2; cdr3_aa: CASSPRENRPLGGYTF; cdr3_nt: TGTGCCAGCTCACCTCGAGAGAACAGACCATTGGGTGGCTACACCTTC
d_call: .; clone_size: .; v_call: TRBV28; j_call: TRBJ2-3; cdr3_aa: CASSLTDTDTQYF; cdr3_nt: TGTGCCAGCAGTTTGACAGACACAGATACGCAGTATTTT
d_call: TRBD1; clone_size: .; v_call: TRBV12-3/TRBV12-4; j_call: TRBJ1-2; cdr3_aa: CASSLTGDSSNTF; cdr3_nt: TGTGCCAGCAGTTTAACAGGGGATTCTTCAAACACCTTC
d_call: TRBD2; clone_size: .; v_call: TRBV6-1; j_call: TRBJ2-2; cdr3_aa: CASSEPGLAGVGELFF; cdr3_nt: TGTGCCAGCAGTGAACCGGGACTAGCGGGAGTAGGGGAGCTGTTTTTT
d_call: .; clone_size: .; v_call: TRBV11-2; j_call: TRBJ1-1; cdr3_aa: CASSLAGRGEAFF; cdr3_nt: TGTGCCAGCAGCTTAGCTGGGCGGGGGGAAGCTTTCTTT
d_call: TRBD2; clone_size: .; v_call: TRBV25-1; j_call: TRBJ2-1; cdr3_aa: CASSRREGPGEQFF; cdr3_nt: TGTGCCAGCAGTCGGCGGGAGGGCCCTGGTGAGCAGTTCTTC
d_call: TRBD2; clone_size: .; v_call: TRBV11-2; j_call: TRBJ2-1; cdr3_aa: CASSATSGRDNEQFF; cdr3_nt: TGTGCCAGCAGCGCGACTAGCGGGAGGGACAATGAGCAGTTCTTC
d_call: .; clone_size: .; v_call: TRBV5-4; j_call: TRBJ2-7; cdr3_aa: CASSFGFRDGSYEQYF; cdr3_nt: TGTGCCAGCAGCTTTGGCTTCAGGGATGGGTCCTACGAGCAGTACTTC
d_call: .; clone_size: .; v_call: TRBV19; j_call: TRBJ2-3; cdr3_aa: CASKDFTDTQYF; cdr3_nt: TGTGCCAGTAAAGACTTCACAGATACGCAGTATTTT
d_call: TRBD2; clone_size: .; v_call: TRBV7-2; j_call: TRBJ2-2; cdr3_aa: CASSLVTSGIDTGELFF; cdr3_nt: TGTGCCAGCAGCTTAGTCACTAGCGGGATTGACACCGGGGAGCTGTTTTTT
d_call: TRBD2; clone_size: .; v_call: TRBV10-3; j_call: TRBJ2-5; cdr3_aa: CAIRPGTSGLETQYF; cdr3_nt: TGTGCCATCAGACCCGGGACTAGCGGGTTGGAGACCCAGTACTTC
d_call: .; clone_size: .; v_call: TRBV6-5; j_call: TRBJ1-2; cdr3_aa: CASSRGGSLRGYTF; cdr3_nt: TGTGCCAGCAGCCGAGGGGGTTCGCTGCGTGGCTACACCTTC
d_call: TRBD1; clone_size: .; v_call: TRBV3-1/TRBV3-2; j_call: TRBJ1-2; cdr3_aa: CASSPGQPPYGYTF; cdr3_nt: TGTGCCAGCAGCCCGGGACAGCCACCCTATGGCTACACCTTC
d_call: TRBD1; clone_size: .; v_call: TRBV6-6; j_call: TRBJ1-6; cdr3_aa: CASSRQGGPEDSPLHF; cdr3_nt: TGTGCCAGCAGTCGACAGGGGGGACCTGAGGATTCACCCCTCCACTTT
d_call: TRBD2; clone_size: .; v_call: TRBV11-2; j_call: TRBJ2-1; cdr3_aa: CASSVISGRYNEQFF; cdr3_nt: TGTGCCAGCAGCGTTATTAGCGGGAGGTACAATGAGCAGTTCTTC
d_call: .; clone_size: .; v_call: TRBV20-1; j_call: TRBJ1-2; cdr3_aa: CSASASTANYGYTF; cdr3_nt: TGCAGTGCTAGTGCGAGCACCGCTAACTATGGCTACACCTTC
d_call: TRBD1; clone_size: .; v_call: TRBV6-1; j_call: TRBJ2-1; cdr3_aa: CASSEWETGMNEQFF; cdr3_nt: TGTGCCAGCAGTGAATGGGAGACAGGGATGAATGAGCAGTTCTTC
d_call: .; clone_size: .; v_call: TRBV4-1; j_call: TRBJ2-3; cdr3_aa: CASSQETAPSTDTQYF; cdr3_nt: TGCGCCAGCAGCCAAGAGACAGCGCCTAGCACAGATACGCAGTATTTT
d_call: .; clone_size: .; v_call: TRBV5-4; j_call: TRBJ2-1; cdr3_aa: CASSRGIDNEQFF; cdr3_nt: TGTGCCAGCAGCCGGGGAATCGACAATGAGCAGTTCTTC
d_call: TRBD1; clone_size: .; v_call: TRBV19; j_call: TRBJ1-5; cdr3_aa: CASSIKQGRSQPQHF; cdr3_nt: TGTGCCAGTAGTATAAAACAGGGGCGGTCTCAGCCCCAGCATTTT
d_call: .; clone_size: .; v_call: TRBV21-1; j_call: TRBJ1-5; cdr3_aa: CASRTGNLNQPQHF; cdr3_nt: TGTGCCAGCCGGACAGGCAACCTCAATCAGCCCCAGCATTTT
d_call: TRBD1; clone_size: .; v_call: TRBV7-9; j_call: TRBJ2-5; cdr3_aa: CASSHWDSEETQYF; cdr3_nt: TGTGCCAGCAGCCACTGGGACAGCGAAGAGACCCAGTACTTC
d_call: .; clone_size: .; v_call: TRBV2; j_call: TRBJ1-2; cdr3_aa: CASSELGGYGYTF; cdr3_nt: TGTGCCAGCAGTGAATTAGGGGGTTATGGCTACACCTTC
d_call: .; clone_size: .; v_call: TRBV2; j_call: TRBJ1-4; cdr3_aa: CASSEVGREKLFF; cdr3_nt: TGTGCCAGCAGTGAGGTTGGGCGTGAAAAACTGTTTTTT
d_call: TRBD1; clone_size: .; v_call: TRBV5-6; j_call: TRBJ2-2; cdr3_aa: CASSWTGNEELFF; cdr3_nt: TGTGCCAGCAGCTGGACAGGGAACGAGGAGCTGTTTTTT
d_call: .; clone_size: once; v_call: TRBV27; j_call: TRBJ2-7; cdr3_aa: CASSFRAGLSYEQYF; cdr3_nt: TGTGCCAGCAGTTTTCGGGCAGGGCTCTCCTACGAGCAGTACTTC
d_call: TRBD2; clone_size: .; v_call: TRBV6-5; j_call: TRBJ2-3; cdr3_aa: CASRDRTSGRDTQYF; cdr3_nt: TGTGCCAGCAGGGACAGGACTAGCGGGAGAGATACGCAGTATTTT
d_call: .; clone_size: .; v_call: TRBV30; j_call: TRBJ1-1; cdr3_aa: CAWSVQGSPEAFF; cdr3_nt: TGTGCCTGGAGCGTTCAGGGGAGCCCTGAAGCTTTCTTT
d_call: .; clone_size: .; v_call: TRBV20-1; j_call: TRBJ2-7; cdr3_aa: CSASGSFEQYF; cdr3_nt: TGCAGTGCTAGCGGGAGTTTCGAGCAGTACTTC
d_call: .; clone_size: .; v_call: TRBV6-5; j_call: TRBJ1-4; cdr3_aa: CASSYYTGTWHEKLFF; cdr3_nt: TGTGCCAGCAGTTACTACACCGGGACATGGCACGAAAAACTGTTTTTT